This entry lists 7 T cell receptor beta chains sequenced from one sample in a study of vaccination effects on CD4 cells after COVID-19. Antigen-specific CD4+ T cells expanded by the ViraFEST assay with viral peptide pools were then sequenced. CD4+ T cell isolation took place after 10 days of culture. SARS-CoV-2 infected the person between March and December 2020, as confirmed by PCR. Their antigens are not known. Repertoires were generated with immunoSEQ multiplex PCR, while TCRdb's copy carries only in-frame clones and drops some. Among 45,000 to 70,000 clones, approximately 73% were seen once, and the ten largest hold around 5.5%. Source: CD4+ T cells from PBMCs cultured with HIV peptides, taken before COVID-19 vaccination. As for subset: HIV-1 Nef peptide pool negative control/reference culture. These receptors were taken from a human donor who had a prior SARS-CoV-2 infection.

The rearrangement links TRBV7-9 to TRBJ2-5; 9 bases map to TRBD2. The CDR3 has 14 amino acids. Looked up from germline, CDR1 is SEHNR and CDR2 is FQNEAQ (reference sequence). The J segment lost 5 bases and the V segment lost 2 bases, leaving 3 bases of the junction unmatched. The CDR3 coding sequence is TGTGCCAGCAGCTTAAATGCGGGGGGGGAGACCCAGTACTTC. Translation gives CASSLNAGGETQYF.

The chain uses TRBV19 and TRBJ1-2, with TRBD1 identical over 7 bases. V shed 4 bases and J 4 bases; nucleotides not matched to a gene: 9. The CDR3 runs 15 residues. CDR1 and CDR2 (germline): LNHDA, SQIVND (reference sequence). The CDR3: CASSTRQGPGYGYTF. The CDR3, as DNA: TGTGCCAGTAGTACCCGACAGGGCCCAGGCTATGGCTACACCTTC.

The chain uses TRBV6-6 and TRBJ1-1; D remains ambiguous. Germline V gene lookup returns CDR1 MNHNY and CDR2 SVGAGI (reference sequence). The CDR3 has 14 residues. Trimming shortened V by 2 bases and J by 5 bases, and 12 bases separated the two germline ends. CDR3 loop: CASSYTPGDTEAFF. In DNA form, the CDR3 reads TGTGCCAGCAGTTACACCCCCGGGGATACTGAAGCTTTCTTT.

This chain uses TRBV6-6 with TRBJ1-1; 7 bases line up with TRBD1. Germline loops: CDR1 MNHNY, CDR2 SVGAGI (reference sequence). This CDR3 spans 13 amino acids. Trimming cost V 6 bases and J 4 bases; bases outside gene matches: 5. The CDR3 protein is CASRYTGATEAFF. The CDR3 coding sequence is TGTGCCAGCAGATACACAGGGGCCACTGAAGCTTTCTTT.

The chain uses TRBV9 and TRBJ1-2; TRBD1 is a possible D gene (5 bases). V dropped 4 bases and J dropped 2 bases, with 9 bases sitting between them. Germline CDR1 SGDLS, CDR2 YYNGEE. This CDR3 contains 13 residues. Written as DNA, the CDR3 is TGTGCCAGCAGCTCGGGGGGGAACTATGGCTACACCTTC. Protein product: CASSSGGNYGYTF.

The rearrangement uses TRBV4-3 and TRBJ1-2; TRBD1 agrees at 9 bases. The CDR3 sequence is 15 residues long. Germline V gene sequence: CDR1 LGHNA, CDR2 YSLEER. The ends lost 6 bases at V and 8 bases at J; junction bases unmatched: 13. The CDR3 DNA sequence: TGCGCCAGCAGGCCGGACAGGGGTGAAGGATACGGCTACACCTTC. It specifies CASRPDRGEGYGYTF.

The CDR3 DNA is TGTGCCAGCTCACCGCGGACAGGGGGCTACACTGAAGCTTTCTTT. Protein product: CASSPRTGGYTEAFF. V usage is TRBV18 and J usage is TRBJ1-1, with TRBD1 matching 11 bases. Germline-derived CDR1 and CDR2 are KGHSH and LQKENI. The CDR3 spans 15 residues. V was clipped by 3 bases and J by 3 bases; unmatched bases: 3.